The rows below give T cell receptor beta chains drawn from one sample of a study of neurological immune-mediated disorders. TCRdb reprocessed the 5' RACE reads with MiXCR, giving one entry per CDR3 protein. The data hold some 15,000 distinct CDR3 sequences, with around 3.4% observed a single time. The specimen sequenced was CD8+ T cells from blood. These receptors were taken from a woman aged 40 to 55 in good health. CDR3s include the opening cysteine and the closing phenylalanine or tryptophan. A D gene is named only where the DNA matches it firmly. Expanded clones are given a class, and other clones once, few, many or no size at all.

length	V	size	J	D	DNA	CDR3
13	TRBV25-1	many	TRBJ1-2	-	TGTGCCAGCAGCCCTACCGTAATGGGTTTCTACACCTTC	CASSPTVMGFYTF
15	TRBV9	many	TRBJ1-3	TRBD1	TGTGCCAGCAGCGTAGGACAGGGGAACGGAAACACCATATATTTT	CASSVGQGNGNTIYF
14	TRBV10-1	many	TRBJ2-1	TRBD2	TGCGCCAGCAGCCCCGGGACTAGCGGGAGTTTATGGTTCTTC	CASSPGTSGSLWFF
13	TRBV29-1	many	TRBJ2-7	-	TGCAGCGTTGAAGGTTCCTCCGGTTACGAGCAGTACTTC	CSVEGSSGYEQYF
15	TRBV29-1	many	TRBJ2-3	TRBD1	TGCAGCGTTGAAGGGGTAACAGGGGCGAGAGATACGCAGTATTTT	CSVEGVTGARDTQYF
16	TRBV5-6	many	TRBJ2-3	TRBD2	TGTGCCAGCAGCTTGGATCTAGCGGCTAGCACAGATACGCAGTATTTT	CASSLDLAASTDTQYF
16	TRBV13	many	TRBJ1-1	TRBD1	TGTGCCAGCAGTCCAGACAGGGATATTCAGAACACTGAAGCTTTCTTT	CASSPDRDIQNTEAFF
13	TRBV7-7	many	TRBJ2-2	TRBD1	TGTGCTAGCAGACAGGGTGCCACCGGGGAGCTGTTTTTT	CASRQGATGELFF
14	TRBV5-6	many	TRBJ2-6	-	TGTGCCAGCACCCCGGGTACCGGGGCCAACGTCCTGACTTTC	CASTPGTGANVLTF
15	TRBV28	many	TRBJ2-7	TRBD2	TGTGCCAGCAGTTCGACTAGCGGGAGCTCCTACGAGCAGTACTTC	CASSSTSGSSYEQYF
12	TRBV7-9	many	TRBJ2-7	-	TGTGCCAGCAGCCCCGTAGTCGGCGAGCAGTACTTC	CASSPVVGEQYF
18	TRBV7-2	many	TRBJ2-1	TRBD2	TGTGCCAGCAGCTACCAACCTGCGGCGGGAGCGTCCTACAATGAGCAGTTCTTC	CASSYQPAAGASYNEQFF
17	TRBV15	few	TRBJ2-1	-	TGTGCCACCAGCATGGCACCGGGACTGAGCTCCTACAATGAGCAGTTCTTC	CATSMAPGLSSYNEQFF
15	TRBV7-9	many	TRBJ2-7	TRBD2	TGTGCCAGCAGCTCAAATAGCGGGACGCCCTACGAGCAGTACTTC	CASSSNSGTPYEQYF
15	TRBV6-2/TRBV6-3	many	TRBJ2-5	-	TGTGCCAGCAGTTCCTCTCGCGCGATGAAGGAGACCCAGTACTTC	CASSSSRAMKETQYF
14	TRBV7-2	many	TRBJ2-1	TRBD2	TGTGCCAGCAGCTTATTTCGCGGGAGAGGTGAGCAGTTCTTC	CASSLFRGRGEQFF
13	TRBV6-2/TRBV6-3	many	TRBJ2-7	TRBD2	TGTGCCAGCAGTTACACTAGCGGCTACGAGCAGTACTTC	CASSYTSGYEQYF
15	TRBV7-2	many	TRBJ2-7	TRBD2	TGTGCCAGCAGCCTCGGACTAGCGGGATCTGACGAGCAGTACTTC	CASSLGLAGSDEQYF
11	TRBV27	many	TRBJ2-7	-	TGTGCCAGCAGGGGAAACTACGAGCAGTACTTC	CASRGNYEQYF
19	TRBV16	-	TRBJ1-5	TRBD1	TGTGCCAGCAGCCAAGTCCAAAACCTACAGGGGGGAGGGAATCAGCCCCAGCATTTT	CASSQVQNLQGGGNQPQHF
14	TRBV11-2	many	TRBJ1-1	-	TGTGCCAGCAGCTCCCCCGGTCCATGGACTGAAGCTTTCTTT	CASSSPGPWTEAFF
17	TRBV14	many	TRBJ2-7	-	TGTGCCAGCAGCCAATCAGAAATCCAGCGGGACACCTACGAGCAGTACTTC	CASSQSEIQRDTYEQYF
13	TRBV7-2	-	TRBJ2-1	-	TGTGCCAGCAGCTTAGGGGACTGGGATGAGCAGTTCTTC	CASSLGDWDEQFF
14	TRBV20-1	medium-sized	TRBJ2-5	TRBD2	TGCAGTGCTAGAGCCGGGGGGGGCCAAGAGACCCAGTACTTC	CSARAGGGQETQYF
13	TRBV29-1	many	TRBJ2-7	-	TGCAGCGTTGAAGCACAGCAACCCTACGAGCAGTACTTC	CSVEAQQPYEQYF
11	TRBV7-2	many	TRBJ2-1	-	TGTACCCCACTGGGGTACAATGAGCAGTTCTTC	CTPLGYNEQFF
12	TRBV5-5	many	TRBJ1-1	-	TGTGCCAGCAGCTTGACAGCAATTGAAGCTTTCTTT	CASSLTAIEAFF
11	TRBV24-1	many	TRBJ2-7	-	TGTGCCCTCACCCCCTACAGCGAGCAGTACTTC	CALTPYSEQYF
17	TRBV5-1	many	TRBJ2-3	TRBD1	TGCGCCAGCAGCTTGTTCCGCGACAGGGCGAGTACAGATACGCAGTATTTT	CASSLFRDRASTDTQYF
14	TRBV28	many	TRBJ2-5	-	TGTGCCAGCAAAGGAGCCCCCGTTGGAGAGACCCAGTACTTC	CASKGAPVGETQYF
12	TRBV15	many	TRBJ1-1	-	TGTGCCACAACCAAATGGGGCACTGAAGCTTTCTTT	CATTKWGTEAFF
13	TRBV29-1	few	TRBJ1-1	-	TGCAGCGTTGACGGGGGGGTTTCGAGTGAAGCTTTCTTT	CSVDGGVSSEAFF
14	TRBV28	many	TRBJ1-6	-	TGTGCCAGCAGTGTTTATGGGGGGGTTTCACCCCTCCACTTT	CASSVYGGVSPLHF
16	TRBV6-6	-	TRBJ2-3	TRBD1	TGTGCCAGCAGTGGACAGGACGAGACTAGCACAGATACGCAGTATTTT	CASSGQDETSTDTQYF
14	TRBV14	medium-sized	TRBJ1-6	-	TGTGCCAGCAGCTCACGGGTGCATAATTCACCCCTCCACTTT	CASSSRVHNSPLHF
15	TRBV28	many	TRBJ2-2	-	TGTGCCAGCAGTTTATCGACCGGGCCGGGCGGGGAGCTGTTTTTT	CASSLSTGPGGELFF
12	TRBV29-1	many	TRBJ2-2	-	TGCAGCGTGAGGACAGAAACCGGGGAGCTGTTTTTT	CSVRTETGELFF
13	TRBV6-5	medium-sized	TRBJ1-2	TRBD1	TGTGCCAGCAGTAACCGGGACAGAGTTGGCTACACCTTC	CASSNRDRVGYTF
14	TRBV2	many	TRBJ2-5	-	TGTGCCAGCATCGAAAGGGCAGGGAGGGAGACCCAGTACTTC	CASIERAGRETQYF
15	TRBV7-6	many	TRBJ2-7	-	TGTGCCAGCAGCCCAGGGGACACCCTCGCCTACGAGCAGTACTTC	CASSPGDTLAYEQYF
16	TRBV28	many	TRBJ2-2	TRBD2	TGTGCCAGCAGTCTAATAACTAGCGGGAGCACCGGGGAGCTGTTTTTT	CASSLITSGSTGELFF
15	TRBV7-9	once	TRBJ2-2	-	TGTGCCAGCAGCTTGGTGCAGGGAGGCACCGGGGAGCTGTTTTTT	CASSLVQGGTGELFF
15	TRBV6-2/TRBV6-3	many	TRBJ2-1	-	TGTGCCAGCAGTTTTAGCGATAGCTCCTACAATGAGCAGTTCTTC	CASSFSDSSYNEQFF
14	TRBV7-3	many	TRBJ2-7	-	TGTGCCAGCAGCTCCGACAGTGACTCCTACGAGCAGTACTTC	CASSSDSDSYEQYF
15	TRBV29-1	many	TRBJ1-1	-	TGCAGCGTTGGTGTAGGATCCAGGTGGAACACTGAAGCTTTCTTT	CSVGVGSRWNTEAFF
15	TRBV29-1	many	TRBJ1-2	-	TGCAGCGTTGATCCCGGGGCCGAGGGAGTCTATGGCTACACCTTC	CSVDPGAEGVYGYTF
12	TRBV28	many	TRBJ2-7	TRBD1	TGTGCCAGCAGGCAGGGGGCGCGGGAGCAGTACTTC	CASRQGAREQYF
14	TRBV4-1	many	TRBJ2-1	-	TGCGCCAGCAGCTACGTCCGTAGCGGTAAAGAGCAGTTCTTC	CASSYVRSGKEQFF
15	TRBV7-2	many	TRBJ2-1	TRBD1	TGTGCCAGCAGCTTAAGGGACAGAGCCTACAATGAGCAGTTCTTC	CASSLRDRAYNEQFF
18	TRBV28	many	TRBJ2-7	-	TGTGCCAGCAGTTCCTTTACTACCGGGGACACAAGCTCCTACGAGCAGTACTTC	CASSSFTTGDTSSYEQYF
16	TRBV3-1	many	TRBJ2-3	TRBD2	TGTGCCAGCAGCCAAGGGCGGGAGCATCGGACAGATACGCAGTATTTT	CASSQGREHRTDTQYF
15	TRBV7-2	many	TRBJ2-7	-	TGTGCCAGCAGCTTAACGGAGGGCCTTGGATACGAGCAGTACTTC	CASSLTEGLGYEQYF